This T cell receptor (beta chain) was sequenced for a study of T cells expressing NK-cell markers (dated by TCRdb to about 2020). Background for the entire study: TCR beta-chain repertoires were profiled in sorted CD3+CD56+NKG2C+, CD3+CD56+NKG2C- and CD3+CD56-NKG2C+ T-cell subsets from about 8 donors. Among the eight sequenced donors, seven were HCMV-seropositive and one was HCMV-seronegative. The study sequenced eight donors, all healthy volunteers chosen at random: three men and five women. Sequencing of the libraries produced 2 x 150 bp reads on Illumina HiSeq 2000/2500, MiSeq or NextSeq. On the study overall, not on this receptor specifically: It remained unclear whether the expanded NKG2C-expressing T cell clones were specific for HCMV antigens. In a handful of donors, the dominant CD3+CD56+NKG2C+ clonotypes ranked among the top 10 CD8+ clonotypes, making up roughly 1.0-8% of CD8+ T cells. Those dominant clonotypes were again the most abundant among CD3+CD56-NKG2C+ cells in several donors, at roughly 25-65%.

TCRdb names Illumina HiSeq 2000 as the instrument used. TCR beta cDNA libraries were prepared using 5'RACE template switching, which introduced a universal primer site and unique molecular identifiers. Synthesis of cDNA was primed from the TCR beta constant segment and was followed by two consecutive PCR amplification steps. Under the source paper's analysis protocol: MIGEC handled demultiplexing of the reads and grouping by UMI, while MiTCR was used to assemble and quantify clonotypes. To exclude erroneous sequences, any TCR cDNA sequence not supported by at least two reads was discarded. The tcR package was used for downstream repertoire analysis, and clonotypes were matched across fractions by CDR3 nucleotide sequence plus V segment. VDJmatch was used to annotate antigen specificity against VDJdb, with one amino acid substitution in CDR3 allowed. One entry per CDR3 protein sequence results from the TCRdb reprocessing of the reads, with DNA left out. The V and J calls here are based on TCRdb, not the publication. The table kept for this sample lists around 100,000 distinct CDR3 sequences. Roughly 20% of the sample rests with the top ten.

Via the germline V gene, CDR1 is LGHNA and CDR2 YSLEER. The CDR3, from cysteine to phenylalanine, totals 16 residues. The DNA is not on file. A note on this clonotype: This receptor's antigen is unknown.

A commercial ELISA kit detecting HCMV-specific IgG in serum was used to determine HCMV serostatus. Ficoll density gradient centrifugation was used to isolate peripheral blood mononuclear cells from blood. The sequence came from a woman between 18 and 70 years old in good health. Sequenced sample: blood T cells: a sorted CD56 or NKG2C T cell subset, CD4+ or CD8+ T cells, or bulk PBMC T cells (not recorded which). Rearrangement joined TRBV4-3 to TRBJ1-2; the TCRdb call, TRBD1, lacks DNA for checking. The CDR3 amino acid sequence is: CASSQGGQGEFYGYTF.